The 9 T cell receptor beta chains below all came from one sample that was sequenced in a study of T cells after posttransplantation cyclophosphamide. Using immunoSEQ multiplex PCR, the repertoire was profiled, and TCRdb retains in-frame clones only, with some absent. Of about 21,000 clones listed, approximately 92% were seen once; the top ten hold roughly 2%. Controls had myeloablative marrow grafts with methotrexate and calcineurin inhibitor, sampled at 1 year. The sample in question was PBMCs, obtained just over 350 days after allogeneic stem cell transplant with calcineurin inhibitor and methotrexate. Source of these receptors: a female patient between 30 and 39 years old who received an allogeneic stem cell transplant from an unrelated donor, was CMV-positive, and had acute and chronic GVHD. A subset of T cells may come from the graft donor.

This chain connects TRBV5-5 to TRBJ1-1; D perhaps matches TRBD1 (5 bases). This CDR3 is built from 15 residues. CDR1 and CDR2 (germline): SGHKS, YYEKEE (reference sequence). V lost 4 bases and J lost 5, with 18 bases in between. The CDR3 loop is CASSGRDSGHTEAFF. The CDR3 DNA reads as TGTGCCAGCAGCGGCCGGGACTCCGGGCATACTGAAGCTTTCTTT.

CDR3 in DNA: TGTGCCAGCAGCCCCGGGACAGGGGGTTATGAGACCCAGTACTTC. This codes for CASSPGTGGYETQYF. J is TRBJ2-5 and V is TRBV7-2; 11 bases are shared with TRBD1. V lost 5 bases, J lost 5 bases, and 7 bases stayed unmatched. Germline CDR1 SGHTA, CDR2 FQGNSA. The CDR3 totals 15 residues.

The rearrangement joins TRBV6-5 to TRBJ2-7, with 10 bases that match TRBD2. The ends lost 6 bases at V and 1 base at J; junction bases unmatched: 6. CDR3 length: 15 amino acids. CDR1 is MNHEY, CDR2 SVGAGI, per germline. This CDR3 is CASSRLAGASYEQYV. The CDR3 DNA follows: TGTGCCAGCAGCCGGCTAGCGGGAGCATCCTACGAGCAGTACGTC.

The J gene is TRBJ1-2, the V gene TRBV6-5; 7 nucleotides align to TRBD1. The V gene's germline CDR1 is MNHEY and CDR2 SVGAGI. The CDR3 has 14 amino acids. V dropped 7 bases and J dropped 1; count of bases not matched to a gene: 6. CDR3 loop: CASTRDRLNYGYTF. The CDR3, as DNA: TGTGCCAGCACCCGGGACAGACTTAACTATGGCTACACCTTC.

The CDR3 nucleotides read TGTGCCAGCAGCTTGGAGCCTAGCGGGAGGGCCCAAGAGACCCAGTACTTC. Translating it yields CASSLEPSGRAQETQYF. This chain links TRBV5-4 with TRBJ2-5, with 12 bases identical to TRBD2. Germline trimming cut 0 bases from V and 1 base from J; bases unmatched to any gene: 4. Looked up from germline, CDR1 is SGHNT and CDR2 is YYREEE (reference sequence). The CDR3 consists of 17 residues.

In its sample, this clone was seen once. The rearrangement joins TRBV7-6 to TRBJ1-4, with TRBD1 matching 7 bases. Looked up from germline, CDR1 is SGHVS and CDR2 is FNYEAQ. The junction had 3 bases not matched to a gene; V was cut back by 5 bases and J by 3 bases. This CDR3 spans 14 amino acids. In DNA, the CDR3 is TGTGCCAGCAGCCCCGGGACAGCTAATGAAAAACTGTTTTTT. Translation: CASSPGTANEKLFF.

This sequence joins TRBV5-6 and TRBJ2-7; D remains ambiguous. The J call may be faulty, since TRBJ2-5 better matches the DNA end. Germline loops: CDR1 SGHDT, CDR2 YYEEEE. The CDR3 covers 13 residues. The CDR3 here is CASSLGAQETQYF. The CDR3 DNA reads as TGTGCCAGCAGCTTGGGGGCCCAAGAGACCCAGTACTTC.

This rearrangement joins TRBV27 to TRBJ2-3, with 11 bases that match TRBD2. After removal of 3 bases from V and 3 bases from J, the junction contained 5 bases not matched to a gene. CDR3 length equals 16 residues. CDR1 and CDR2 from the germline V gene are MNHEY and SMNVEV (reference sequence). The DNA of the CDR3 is TGTGCCAGCAGTTTCTCGGGACTAGCGGTTACAGATACGCAGTATTTT. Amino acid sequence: CASSFSGLAVTDTQYF.

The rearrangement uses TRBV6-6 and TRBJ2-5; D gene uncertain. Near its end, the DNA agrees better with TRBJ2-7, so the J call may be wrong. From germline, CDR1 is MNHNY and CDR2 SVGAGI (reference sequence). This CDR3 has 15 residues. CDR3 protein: CASTYASGSSYEQYF. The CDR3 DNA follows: TGTGCCAGCACCTACGCATCAGGAAGCTCCTACGAGCAGTACTTC.